This T cell receptor (beta chain) was observed in a study of cytomegalovirus exposure and HLA in healthy donors. Background on the study: There were around 100 million unique TCR beta sequences, drawn from approximately 180 million T cells, in an earlier analysis. Unique TCRs from HLA-typed donors, around 79 million of them, were held in an early data release. Study conclusions and caveats: Later on, a genetic analysis was performed. It linked a missense variant in DCLRE1C with V- and J-gene trimming of TCR beta.

Remarks on this clone: Its antigen is currently unknown.

CDR1 and CDR2 from the germline V gene are MDHEN and SYDVKM. The CDR3 length is 11 residues. V was shortened by 8 bases and J by 2 bases, with 7 bases between the two germline ends. It was with 60 Vbeta and 13 Jbeta primers that the PCR ran. Profiled with immunoSEQ multiplex PCR; TCRdb holds only in-frame clones, not every one. The sample has about 180,000 clones; about 82% are singletons. The sequenced sample consisted of PBMCs. This chain uses TRBV28 with TRBJ2-7; D might be TRBD1 (6 bases). The sequence was obtained from a woman aged 45-60 years in good health and CMV-seropositive. The CDR3 here is CASEGAYEQYF. CDR3 nucleotide sequence: TGTGCCAGCGAGGGGGCCTACGAGCAGTACTTC.